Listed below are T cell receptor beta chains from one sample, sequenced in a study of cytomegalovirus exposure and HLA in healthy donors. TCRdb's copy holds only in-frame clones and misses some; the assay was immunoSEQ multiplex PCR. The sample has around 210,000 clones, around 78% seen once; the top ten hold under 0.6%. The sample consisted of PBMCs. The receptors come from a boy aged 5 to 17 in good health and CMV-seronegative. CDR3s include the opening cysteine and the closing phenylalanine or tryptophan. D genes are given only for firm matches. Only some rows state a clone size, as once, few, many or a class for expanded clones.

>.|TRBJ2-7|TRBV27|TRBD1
TGTGCCAGCGGACTCGGGACAGGGAGGCACGAGCAGTACTTC
CASGLGTGRHEQYF
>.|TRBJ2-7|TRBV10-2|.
TGCGCCAGCAGTAGAGGATCCTACGAGCAGTACTTC
CASSRGSYEQYF
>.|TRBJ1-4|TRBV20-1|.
TGCAGTGCTAGAGATCTCGAGGAACTGTTTTTT
CSARDLEELFF
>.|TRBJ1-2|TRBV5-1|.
TGCGCCAGCAGCTTGGGCACAGGGCCAAATTACACCTTC
CASSLGTGPNYTF
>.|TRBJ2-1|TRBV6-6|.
TGTGCCAGCAGTTCCAACCGCGTATTGGGGGGTGAGCAGTTCTTC
CASSSNRVLGGEQFF
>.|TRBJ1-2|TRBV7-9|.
TGTGCCAGCAGCTCCCCGGGTGGTGTCGCTTATGGCTACACCTTC
CASSSPGGVAYGYTF
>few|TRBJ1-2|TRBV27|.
TGTGCCAGCAGTTTTACAGCCGTCTATGGCTACACCTTC
CASSFTAVYGYTF
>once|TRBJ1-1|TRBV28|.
TGTGCCAGCAGCCACGCTGGACAGATGAACACTGAAGCTTTCTTT
CASSHAGQMNTEAFF
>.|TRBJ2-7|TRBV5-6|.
TGTGCCAGCAGCTTGGTAAGGACAGTACTCTCCTACGAGCAGTACTTC
CASSLVRTVLSYEQYF
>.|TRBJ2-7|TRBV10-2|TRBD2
TGCGCCAGCAGGTATACTAGCGGGGGGACCTTCGCCTACGAGCAGTACTTC
CASRYTSGGTFAYEQYF
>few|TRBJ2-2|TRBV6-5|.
TGTGCCAGCAGTGGGAGCGGGGAGCTGTTTTTT
CASSGSGELFF
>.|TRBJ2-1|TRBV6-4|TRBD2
TGTGCCAGCAGTGAAGCCAGTATCGCGGGAGAAGCCTACAATGAGCAGTTCTTC
CASSEASIAGEAYNEQFF
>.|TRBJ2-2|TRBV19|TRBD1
TGTGCCAGTAGGACAGGGGGCAGGGACACCGGGGAGCTGTTTTTT
CASRTGGRDTGELFF
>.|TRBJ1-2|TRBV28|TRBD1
TGTGCCAGCAGCCGGGGACAGGGGATCTATGGCTACACCTTC
CASSRGQGIYGYTF
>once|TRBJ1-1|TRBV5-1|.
TGCGCCAGCAGCCTCTCCACAGGCATGAACACTGAAGCTTTCTTT
CASSLSTGMNTEAFF
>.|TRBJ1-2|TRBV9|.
TGTGCCAGCAGCCCACGGACAGTTGAACTCAACTATGGCTACACCTTC
CASSPRTVELNYGYTF
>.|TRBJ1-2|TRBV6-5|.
TGTGCCAGCAGTTACCCAAACTATGGCTACACCTTC
CASSYPNYGYTF
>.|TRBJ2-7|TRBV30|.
TGTGCCTGGAGCGTCTCGGGGTCCTACGAGCAGTACTTC
CAWSVSGSYEQYF
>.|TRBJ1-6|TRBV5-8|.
TGTGCCAGCAGCTGGGTCAGGGGTAAGAATTCACCCCTCCACTTT
CASSWVRGKNSPLHF
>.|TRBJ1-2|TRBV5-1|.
TGCGCCAGCAGACCTAGGACTGACAATGGCTACACCTTC
CASRPRTDNGYTF
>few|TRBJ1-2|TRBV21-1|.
TGTGCCAGAAACGGAATTACAGGGGGGGGAAGCTATGGCTACACCTTC
CARNGITGGGSYGYTF
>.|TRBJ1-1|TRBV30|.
TGTGCCTGGAAGCGTTGGCAGGGAGGTACTGAAGCTTTCTTT
CAWKRWQGGTEAFF
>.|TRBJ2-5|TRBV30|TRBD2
TGTGCCTGGAGTGCAGATCGACTAGCGGGACAAGAGACCCAGTACTTC
CAWSADRLAGQETQYF
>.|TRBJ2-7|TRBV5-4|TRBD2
TGTGCCAGCAGCGTCTCCCCCTCCGGGGGGTCCAACGAGCAGTACTTC
CASSVSPSGGSNEQYF
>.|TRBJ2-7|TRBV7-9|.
TGTGCCAGCAGCTTACGCGCGGTTGTCGACGAGCAGTACTTC
CASSLRAVVDEQYF
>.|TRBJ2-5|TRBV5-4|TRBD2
TGTGCCAGCAGACCACTAGCGGGTGAGACCCAGTACTTC
CASRPLAGETQYF
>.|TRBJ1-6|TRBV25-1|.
TGTGCCAGCAGTGAAGGGGACACCCTCTATAATTCACCCCTCCACTTT
CASSEGDTLYNSPLHF
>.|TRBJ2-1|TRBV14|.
TGTGCCAGCAGCCGCCGCCTGACAGCCCGCTACAATGAGCAGTTCTTC
CASSRRLTARYNEQFF
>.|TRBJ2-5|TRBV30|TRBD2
TGTGCCTGGAACACTCTAGCGGGCCAAGAAGAGACCCAGTACTTC
CAWNTLAGQEETQYF
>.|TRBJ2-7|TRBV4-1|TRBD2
TGCGCCAGCAGCCGGGAGCGGGGTAACGAGCAGTACTTC
CASSRERGNEQYF
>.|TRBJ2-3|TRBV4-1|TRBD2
TGCGCCAGCAGCCCCCCCCGTAATAGCGGGAGTGGAGATACGCAGTATTTT
CASSPPRNSGSGDTQYF
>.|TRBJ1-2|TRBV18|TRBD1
TGTGCCAGCTCACCAAGGGGGCCCATAGGCTATGGCTACACCTTC
CASSPRGPIGYGYTF
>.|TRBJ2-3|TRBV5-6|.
TGTGCCAGCAGCCCGGGGTTGGATACGCAGTATTTT
CASSPGLDTQYF
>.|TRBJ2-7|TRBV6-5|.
TGTGCCAGCAGCCGGACAGTGTACGAGCAGTACTTC
CASSRTVYEQYF
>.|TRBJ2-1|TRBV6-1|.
TGTGCCAGCAGTGAACGGATGGGGAGTTGGGATGAGCAGTTCTTC
CASSERMGSWDEQFF
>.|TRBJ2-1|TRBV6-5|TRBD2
TGTGCCAGCAGAAGTAGCGGGAGGATCCATGAGCAGTTCTTC
CASRSSGRIHEQFF
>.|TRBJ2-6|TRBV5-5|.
TGTGCCAGCAGCTTGGTAAATCTCCCTGGGGCCAACGTCCTGACTTTC
CASSLVNLPGANVLTF
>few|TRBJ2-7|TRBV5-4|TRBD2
TGTGCCAGCAGCTTGGTCGCGGGAGCTCGGGGAGAGCAGTACTTC
CASSLVAGARGEQYF
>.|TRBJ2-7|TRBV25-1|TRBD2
TGTGCCAGCAGTGGTCTTAGCGGGAGAGGCTTAGTCTACGAGCAGTACTTC
CASSGLSGRGLVYEQYF
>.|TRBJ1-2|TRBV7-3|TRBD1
TGTGCCAGCAGCACGACAGGGGGCAAACTATATGGCTACACCTTC
CASSTTGGKLYGYTF
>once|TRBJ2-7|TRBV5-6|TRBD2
TGTGCCAGCAGCTTACTATCTAGCGGGGACTCCTACGAGCAGTACTTC
CASSLLSSGDSYEQYF
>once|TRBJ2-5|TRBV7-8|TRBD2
TGTGCCAGCAGCCCAACCCGACTAGCGGGTATGGTGGGGGAGACCCAGTACTTC
CASSPTRLAGMVGETQYF
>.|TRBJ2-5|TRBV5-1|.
TGCGCCAGCAGCTTGAGACAGCCGGATCAAGAGACCCAGTACTTC
CASSLRQPDQETQYF
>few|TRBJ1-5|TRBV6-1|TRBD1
TGTGCCAGCAGTGAATCCACAGGGGTCAATCAGCCCCAGCATTTT
CASSESTGVNQPQHF
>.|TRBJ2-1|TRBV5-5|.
TGTGCCACCTCTCGGGGAAATGAGCAGTTCTTC
CATSRGNEQFF
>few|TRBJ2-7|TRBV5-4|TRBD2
TGTGCCAGCAGCTTGAGGCGGGAGTCTTCCTACGAGCAGTACTTC
CASSLRRESSYEQYF
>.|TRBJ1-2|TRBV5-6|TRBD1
TGTGCCAGCAGCTTAGACAGGGGAGCTCATGGCTACACCTTC
CASSLDRGAHGYTF
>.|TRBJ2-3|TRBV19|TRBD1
TGTGCCTCAAGCTTCTCTCCCGGGACAGGGGCGGATACGCAGTATTTT
CASSFSPGTGADTQYF
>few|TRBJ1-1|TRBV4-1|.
TGCGCCAGCAGCTATGACAGGCTTTTTGAAGCTTTCTTT
CASSYDRLFEAFF
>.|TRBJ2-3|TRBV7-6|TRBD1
TGTGCCAGCAGTCCCGACAGGGCCGTAGATACGCAGTATTTT
CASSPDRAVDTQYF
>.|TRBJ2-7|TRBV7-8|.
TGTGCCAGCAGCTTGGCGTCCAGGACAGCCGCCTACGAGCAGTACTTC
CASSLASRTAAYEQYF